Listed here are 20 T cell receptor beta chains from one sample, sequenced in a study of STAT3 mutations in large granular lymphocyte leukemia. Study results and limitations: Every T-LGLL patient had at least one immunodominant TCRbeta clonotype.

What these receptors recognize is not known. Clones were sequenced by immunoSEQ multiplex PCR, and TCRdb holds only the in-frame ones, with some missing. This sample has roughly 11,000 clones, with 85% found just once. Sequences were obtained from peripheral blood mononuclear cells. The origin of the receptors is a man older than 75 with T-cell large granular lymphocyte leukemia. Some clones in this sample may be carry-over from other donors' samples.

This rearrangement joins TRBV9 to TRBJ1-6, with 11 bases aligning to TRBD1. The J segment lost 6 bases and the V segment lost 4 bases, leaving 6 bases of the junction unmatched. The length of the CDR3 is 16 residues. Germline V gene sequence: CDR1 SGDLS, CDR2 YYNGEE. CDR3 sequence (DNA): TGTGCCAGCAGCCAAGGGACAGGGGGGGGTAATTCACCCCTCCACTTT. Translating gives CASSQGTGGGNSPLHF.

The V and J genes are TRBV7-3 and TRBJ2-2; the match to TRBD1 covers 7 bases. V was clipped by 4 bases and J by 3 bases; unmatched bases: 5. There are 15 residues in the CDR3. Germline values: CDR1 SGHTA, CDR2 FQGTGA. CDR3 DNA: TGTGCCAGCAGCTCTAGGGGGCAAGACACCGGGGAGCTGTTTTTT. It translates to CASSSRGQDTGELFF.

This clone appeared a single time. The chain uses TRBV12-5 and TRBJ2-3; the match to TRBD1 covers 8 bases. The germline gives CDR1 LGHNT, CDR2 FRNRAP. The V and J ends lost 7 bases and 3 bases, in that order; junction bases with no gene match: 9. The CDR3 spans 15 residues. CDR3 in DNA: TGTGCTAGTGCCTCGGAGGACAGGGCAACAGATACGCAGTATTTT. Its translation is CASASEDRATDTQYF.

The V and J genes are TRBV4-2 and TRBJ2-7, with 11 bases fitting TRBD2. Germline V CDR1 and CDR2: LGHNA, YNFKEQ. The V and J ends lost 1 base and 2 bases, in that order; junction bases with no gene match: 4. The CDR3 sequence is 16 residues long. CDR3 sequence reads: CASSQGASGGPYEQYF. In DNA, the CDR3 is TGTGCCAGCAGCCAAGGGGCTAGCGGGGGGCCCTACGAGCAGTACTTC.

The CDR3 DNA reads as TGTGCCATCAGTGAGTCCGGGGACAGGTTGGGTGAAAAACTGTTTTTT. As protein: CAISESGDRLGEKLFF. V is TRBV10-3 and J is TRBJ1-4, with 8 bases that match TRBD1. Germline-derived CDR1 and CDR2 are ENHRY and SYGVKD. The CDR3 is 16 residues long. V was clipped by 0 bases and J by 7 bases; unmatched bases: 7.

V is TRBV5-1 and J is TRBJ1-4; 10 bases align to TRBD1. This CDR3 has 15 amino acids. The V segment lost 2 bases and the J segment 5 bases; nucleotides outside the gene matches: 3. Germline V gene data show CDR1 as SGHRS and CDR2 as YFSETQ. The DNA for the CDR3 is TGCGCCAGCAGCTTAGAGGGACAGGGGAATGAAAAACTGTTTTTT. Translation gives CASSLEGQGNEKLFF.

This clone was observed once. The chain employs TRBV7-9 and TRBJ2-1, with 10 positions matching TRBD2. Germline values: CDR1 SEHNR, CDR2 FQNEAQ (reference sequence). The CDR3 is made up of 19 amino acids. With V trimmed by 1 base and J by 7 bases, 16 bases remained unmatched. In DNA, the CDR3 is TGTGCCAGCAGCTTAGAGTTCCTAGCGGGGGCCCTTAGAGGGAATGAGCAGTTCTTC. Encoded protein: CASSLEFLAGALRGNEQFF.

This sequence joins TRBV28 and TRBJ2-1; 9 bases map to TRBD2. V shed 8 bases, J shed 8 bases, and the junction held 7 bases outside the gene matches. Germline lookup yields CDR1 MDHEN and CDR2 SYDVKM. The CDR3 contains 13 residues. As DNA, the CDR3 is TGTGCCAGCGAGAGCGGGGGGACCGATGAGCAGTTCTTC. Translating it yields CASESGGTDEQFF. The full variable domain, its missing parts supplied by reference TRBV28 and TRBJ2-1, is DVKVTQSSRYLVKRTGEKVFLECVQDMDHENMFWYRQDPGLGLRLIYFSYDVKMKEKGDIPEGYSVSREKKERFSLILESASTNQTSMYLCASESGGTDEQFFGPGTRLTVL.

The chain links TRBV30 to TRBJ2-3; D possibly corresponds to TRBD2 (6 bases). This CDR3 is 13 amino acids long. The ends were cut back, 5 bases at V and 2 bases at J, with 11 bases in the middle. In germline, CDR1 is GTSNPN, CDR2 SVGIG (reference sequence). CDR3 region: CAWGRENTDTQYF. CDR3 nucleotides: TGTGCCTGGGGCCGGGAGAACACAGATACGCAGTATTTT.

The chain combines TRBV5-1 with TRBJ1-4; no clear D. The CDR3 length is 13 residues. Germline-derived CDR1 and CDR2 are SGHRS and YFSETQ. The V end was cut by 4 bases, the J end by 2 bases, with 6 bases between. The CDR3 here is CASSEGTNEKLFF. CDR3 DNA: TGCGCCAGCAGCGAGGGTACTAATGAAAAACTGTTTTTT.

The rearrangement uses TRBV9 and TRBJ2-3, with TRBD2 as a possible D gene (6 bases). Germline values: CDR1 SGDLS, CDR2 YYNGEE. The CDR3 totals 15 residues. The ends were cut back, 10 bases at V and 2 bases at J, with 20 bases in the middle. The CDR3 sequence: CASRAAGLNTDTQYF. CDR3 DNA sequence: TGTGCCTCGCGCGCCGCGGGACTTAACACAGATACGCAGTATTTT.

This clone has just one count. The V call is TRBV30, the J call TRBJ1-1, with 7 bases lining up with TRBD1. This CDR3 comprises 14 residues. The germline CDR1 and CDR2 sequences are GTSNPN and SVGIG (reference sequence). V shed 5 bases and J 2 bases; nucleotides not matched to a gene: 8. CDR3 coding DNA: TGTGCCTGGGAACTGGGACAGACAAACACTGAAGCTTTCTTT. It yields the protein CAWELGQTNTEAFF. The whole variable domain, remainder taken from reference TRBV30 and TRBJ1-1, is SQTIHQWPATLVQPVGSPLSLECTVEGTSNPNLYWYRQAAGRGLQLLFYSVGIGQISSEVPQNLSASRPQDRQFILSSKKLLLSDSGFYLCAWELGQTNTEAFFGQGTRLTVV.

J is TRBJ2-2 and V is TRBV7-2; maybe TRBD1 (5 bases). Trimming pared 5 bases from V and 3 bases from J, leaving 10 bases between. The CDR3 sequence is 14 residues long. The germline gives CDR1 SGHTA, CDR2 FQGNSA. This CDR3 is CASSHRTHTGELFF. The CDR3 nucleotides read TGTGCCAGCAGCCACAGGACACACACCGGGGAGCTGTTTTTT.

The chain has TRBV9 and TRBJ2-3, with TRBD1 identical over 10 bases. CDR1 and CDR2 (germline): SGDLS, YYNGEE. The junction had 8 bases not matched to a gene; V was cut back by 3 bases and J by 10 bases. There are 14 residues in the CDR3. This CDR3 is CASSAGTGDRAQYF. In nucleotides, the CDR3 is TGTGCCAGCAGCGCGGGGACAGGGGATCGTGCGCAGTATTTT.

This chain connects TRBV5-1 to TRBJ1-5; 8 bases are a match to TRBD1. The CDR3 spans 14 residues. V lost 4 bases and J lost 2; bases outside the gene matches: 2. CDR1 is SGHRS, CDR2 YFSETQ, per germline. The CDR3 sequence: CASSEGQGNQPQHF. The CDR3 region has the DNA TGCGCCAGCAGCGAGGGACAGGGCAATCAGCCCCAGCATTTT.

This chain connects TRBV6-5 to TRBJ1-3; the D is unclear. CDR1 MNHEY and CDR2 SVGAGI come from the germline V gene. V was clipped by 5 bases and J by 3 bases, with 14 bases between them. The CDR3 contains 15 residues. The CDR3: CASSRRFAGGNTIYF. Here the CDR3 DNA reads TGTGCCAGCAGTCGAAGGTTCGCCGGTGGAAACACCATATATTTT.

V and J are TRBV5-8 and TRBJ2-1; 9 bases fit TRBD2. CDR3 size: 15 residues. Looked up from germline, CDR1 is SGHTS and CDR2 is YDEGEE. V lost 2 bases, J lost 7 bases, and 7 bases stayed unmatched. In DNA form, the CDR3 reads TGTGCCAGCAGCTTCCAGCGGGGGGTAACTAATGAGCAGTTCTTC. Amino acid sequence: CASSFQRGVTNEQFF.

The gene calls are TRBV5-4 and TRBJ2-7, with TRBD1 matching 11 bases. CDR1 is SGHNT and CDR2 is YYREEE in the germline V gene (reference sequence). V was clipped by 4 bases and J by 6 bases; unmatched bases: 3. CDR3 length: 13 residues. The CDR3 sequence is CASSRTGGSEQYF. CDR3 coding DNA: TGTGCCAGCAGCCGGACAGGGGGCAGCGAGCAGTACTTC.

The CDR3 protein is CAWSVRRSTQPQHF. The CDR3 DNA is TGTGCCTGGAGTGTACGTCGGTCCACGCAGCCCCAGCATTTT. This rearrangement joins TRBV30 to TRBJ1-5; no definite D call. Germline V gene data show CDR1 as GTSNPN and CDR2 as SVGIG (reference sequence). The V gene lost 0 bases and the J gene lost 7 bases, with 13 bases spanning the gap. The CDR3 runs to 14 residues.

J is TRBJ1-2 and V is TRBV19; maybe TRBD1 (5 bases). The V end lost 3 bases, the J end lost 4 bases, and 9 bases lay between the germline ends. CDR1 and CDR2 (germline): LNHDA, SQIVND (reference sequence). The CDR3 totals 13 residues. CDR3: CASSIDRSYGYTF. CDR3 coding DNA: TGTGCCAGTAGTATCGACAGAAGCTATGGCTACACCTTC.